The 16 T cell receptor beta chains in this list originate from one sample, sequenced in a study of cytomegalovirus exposure and HLA in healthy donors. The repertoire was sequenced with immunoSEQ multiplex PCR; TCRdb's copy has only in-frame clones and lacks some. The sample lists some 190,000 clones, about 82% occurring once. Sequencing was performed on PBMCs. The receptors derive from a woman under 30 in good health and CMV-seronegative.

This chain connects TRBV4-1 to TRBJ2-1, with 14 bases matching TRBD2. This CDR3 contains 16 residues. V trimming: 4 bases; J trimming: 7 bases; junction bases outside the gene matches: 6. Germline values: CDR1 MGHRA, CDR2 YSYEKL. CDR3 in DNA: TGCGCCAGCAGCCCGAGGACTAGCGGGAGGTCGAATGAGCAGTTCTTC. It translates to CASSPRTSGRSNEQFF.

V and J are TRBV10-2 and TRBJ2-7, with no clear D. Germline V gene lookup returns CDR1 WSHSY and CDR2 SAAADI. The CDR3 spans 15 residues. Trimming shortened V by 0 bases and J by 0 bases, and 9 bases separated the two germline ends. Written as DNA, the CDR3 is TGCGCCAGCAGTGAGTCGACTGTCTACTCCTACGAGCAGTACTTC. Amino acid sequence: CASSESTVYSYEQYF.

The chain is built from TRBV28 and TRBJ2-2, with D perhaps TRBD2 (6 bases). The germline V gene has CDR1 MDHEN and CDR2 SYDVKM. The CDR3 is 16 residues long. The V gene lost 1 base and the J gene lost 4 bases, with 13 bases spanning the gap. The chain's CDR3 is CASSLFTGVRTGELFF. CDR3 coding DNA: TGTGCCAGCAGTTTATTCACGGGAGTCCGCACCGGGGAGCTGTTTTTT.

The chain has TRBV6-5 and TRBJ1-1; D gene unclear. CDR1 MNHEY and CDR2 SVGAGI come from the germline V gene. The CDR3 spans 15 residues. Deletions cut 2 bases from V and 5 bases from J, with 15 bases between. The CDR3 here is CASSYKRAQRTEAFF. The CDR3 DNA reads TGTGCCAGCAGTTACAAGAGGGCGCAAAGGACTGAAGCTTTCTTT.

The chain carries TRBV27 and TRBJ2-1; the match to TRBD1 covers 10 bases. Germline-derived CDR1 and CDR2 are MNHEY and SMNVEV (reference sequence). J lost 11 bases, V lost 3 bases, and 4 bases had no gene match. This CDR3 region has 13 residues. Here the CDR3 reads CASSFRTGGKQFF. The CDR3 nucleotides are TGTGCCAGCAGTTTTAGGACAGGGGGTAAGCAGTTCTTC.

J is TRBJ1-1 and V is TRBV10-2; no clear D gene. This CDR3 contains 16 residues. Germline lookup yields CDR1 WSHSY and CDR2 SAAADI. The ends were cut back, 4 bases at V and 4 bases at J, with 19 bases in the middle. The CDR3 DNA sequence: TGCGCCAGCAGTGGGGGAGACCGCGGCTATGGCACTGAAGCTTTCTTT. This gives the protein CASSGGDRGYGTEAFF.

This clone has a handful of counts. The chain employs TRBV10-3 and TRBJ2-7; D possibly corresponds to TRBD1 (6 bases). Germline V gene data show CDR1 as ENHRY and CDR2 as SYGVKD. CDR3 size: 15 residues. Trimming stripped 2 bases from V and 2 bases from J, with 13 bases between. The CDR3: CAISEPTGRTYEQYF. In nucleotides, the CDR3 is TGTGCCATCAGTGAGCCAACAGGGAGAACCTACGAGCAGTACTTC.

The chain has TRBV30 and TRBJ2-3; the D gene is possibly TRBD2 (6 bases). The CDR3 contains 15 residues. The germline CDR1 and CDR2 sequences are GTSNPN and SVGIG (reference sequence). Trimming pared 0 bases from V and 2 bases from J, leaving 12 bases between. CDR3 in amino acids: CAWSVGGRNTDTQYF. The CDR3 DNA reads TGTGCCTGGAGTGTTGGAGGGAGGAACACAGATACGCAGTATTTT.

The V call is TRBV7-9, the J call TRBJ1-2, with 8 bases identical to TRBD1. The CDR3 has 15 amino acids. CDR1 and CDR2 (germline): SEHNR, FQNEAQ (reference sequence). V trimming: 5 bases; J trimming: 6 bases; junction bases outside the gene matches: 11. The DNA for the CDR3 is TGTGCCAGCAGCCGCCCCCCGGACAGGGTTAATGGCTACACCTTC. It codes for CASSRPPDRVNGYTF.

This clone appeared once. The chain is built from TRBV10-3 and TRBJ2-1, with D perhaps matching TRBD1 (7 bases). V dropped 4 bases and J dropped 4 bases, with 11 bases sitting between them. The CDR3 covers 14 residues. The V gene's germline CDR1 is ENHRY and CDR2 SYGVKD. CDR3 sequence: CAISGTGGYNEQFF. The CDR3 nucleotides read TGTGCCATCAGTGGGACAGGAGGGTACAATGAGCAGTTCTTC.

This chain joins TRBV7-6 and TRBJ1-4; 8 positions match TRBD1. The CDR3 sequence is 15 residues long. Germline V lookup: CDR1 SGHVS, CDR2 FNYEAQ. V trimming: 4 bases; J trimming: 8 bases; junction bases outside the gene matches: 9. The CDR3 nucleotides read TGTGCCAGCAGCTCCCCCTACAGGGGGGGAGAAAAACTGTTTTTT. The encoded protein is CASSSPYRGGEKLFF.

CDR3 DNA sequence: TGCGCCAGCAGGTCGGCTAGAGGGTACAATGAGCAGTTCTTC. Protein sequence: CASRSARGYNEQFF. This rearrangement joins TRBV4-1 to TRBJ2-1; maybe TRBD2 (5 bases). Germline V lookup: CDR1 MGHRA, CDR2 YSYEKL. V was cut by 6 bases and J by 4 bases, with 13 bases left in between. This CDR3 is built from 14 residues.

V and J are TRBV18 and TRBJ1-5; tentative D call: TRBD1 (5 bases). CDR3 size: 14 residues. The V end lost 3 bases, the J end lost 6 bases, and 12 bases lay between the germline ends. CDR1 is KGHSH, CDR2 LQKENI, per germline. CDR3 in amino acids: CASSPGRGSQPQHF. The CDR3 DNA reads as TGTGCCAGCTCACCGGGGCGGGGGAGTCAGCCCCAGCATTTT.

CDR3 in DNA: TGTGCCAGCAGTCCGTATCCACAGGGGGCATTTGCAGATACGCAGTATTTT. As protein: CASSPYPQGAFADTQYF. The chain is built from TRBV27 and TRBJ2-3; 9 bases are shared with TRBD1. The CDR3 has 17 amino acids. V was clipped by 5 bases and J by 4 bases; unmatched bases: 13. Germline values: CDR1 MNHEY, CDR2 SMNVEV (reference sequence).

This clone was seen a handful of times. The chain is built from TRBV29-1 and TRBJ2-7; 10 nucleotides agree with TRBD1. Per the germline V gene, CDR1 is SQVTM and CDR2 is ANQGSEA. Trimming cost V 6 bases and J 0 bases; bases outside gene matches: 8. This CDR3 contains 15 residues. The CDR3 here is CSVPAGTGDSYEQYF. In DNA form, the CDR3 reads TGCAGCGTCCCAGCCGGGACAGGGGACTCCTACGAGCAGTACTTC.

V usage is TRBV4-1 and J usage is TRBJ2-2; D remains unclear. The length of the CDR3 is 16 residues. CDR1 and CDR2 from the germline V gene are MGHRA and YSYEKL. Trimming cost V 0 bases and J 1 base, with 9 bases left between them. CDR3 DNA sequence: TGCGCCAGCAGCCAAGATCAACTCAAGAACACCGGGGAGCTGTTTTTT. Protein sequence: CASSQDQLKNTGELFF.